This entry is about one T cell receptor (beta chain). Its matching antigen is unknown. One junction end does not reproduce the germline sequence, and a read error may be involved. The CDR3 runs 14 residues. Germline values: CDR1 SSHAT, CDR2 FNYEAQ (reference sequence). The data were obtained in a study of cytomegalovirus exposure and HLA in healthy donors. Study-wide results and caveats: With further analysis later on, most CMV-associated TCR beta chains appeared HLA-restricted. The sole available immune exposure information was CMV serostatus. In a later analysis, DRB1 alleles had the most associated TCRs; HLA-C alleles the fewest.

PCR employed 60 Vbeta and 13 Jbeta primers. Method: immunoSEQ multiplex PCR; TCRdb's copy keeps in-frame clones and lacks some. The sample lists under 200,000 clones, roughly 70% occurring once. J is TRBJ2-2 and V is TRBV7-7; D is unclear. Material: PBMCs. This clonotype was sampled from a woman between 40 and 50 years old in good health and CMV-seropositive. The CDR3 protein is CASSLDTHTGELFF. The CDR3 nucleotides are TGTGCTAGCAGCTTAGACACCCACACCGGGGAGCTGTTTTTT.